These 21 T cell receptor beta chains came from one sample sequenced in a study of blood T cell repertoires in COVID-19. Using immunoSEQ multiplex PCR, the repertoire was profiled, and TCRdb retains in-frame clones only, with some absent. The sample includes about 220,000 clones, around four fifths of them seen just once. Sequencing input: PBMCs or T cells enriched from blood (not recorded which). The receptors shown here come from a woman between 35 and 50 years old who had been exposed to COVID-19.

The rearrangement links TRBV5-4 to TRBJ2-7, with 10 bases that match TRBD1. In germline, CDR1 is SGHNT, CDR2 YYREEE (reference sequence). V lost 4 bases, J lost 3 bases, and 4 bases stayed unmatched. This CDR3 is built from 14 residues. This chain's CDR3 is CASSHRDRGYEQYF. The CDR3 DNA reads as TGTGCCAGCAGCCACCGGGACAGGGGCTACGAGCAGTACTTC.

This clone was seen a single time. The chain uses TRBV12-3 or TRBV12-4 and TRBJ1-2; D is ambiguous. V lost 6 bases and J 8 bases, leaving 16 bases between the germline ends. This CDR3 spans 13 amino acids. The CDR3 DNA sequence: TGTGCCAGCAGCCCAGCGAGAGAGGTCGGCTACACCTTC. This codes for CASSPAREVGYTF.

The CDR3 DNA follows: TGTGCCAGCAGCTTAGCGGCCAGCTATAATTCACCCCTCCACTTT. Amino acids: CASSLAASYNSPLHF. This chain connects TRBV7-6 to TRBJ1-6; no clear D gene. This CDR3 contains 15 residues. Deletions cut 0 bases from V and 3 bases from J, with 6 bases between. In germline, CDR1 is SGHVS, CDR2 FNYEAQ.

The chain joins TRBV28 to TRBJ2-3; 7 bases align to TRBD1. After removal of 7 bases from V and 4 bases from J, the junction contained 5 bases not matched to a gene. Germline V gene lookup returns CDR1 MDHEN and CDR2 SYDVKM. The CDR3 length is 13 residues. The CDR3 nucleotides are TGTGCCAGCAAGGGGGCGGGCGCAGATACGCAGTATTTT. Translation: CASKGAGADTQYF.

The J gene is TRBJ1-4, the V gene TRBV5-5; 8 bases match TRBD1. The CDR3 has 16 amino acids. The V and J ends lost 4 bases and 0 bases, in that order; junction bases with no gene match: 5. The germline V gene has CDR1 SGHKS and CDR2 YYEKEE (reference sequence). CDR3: CASSMDRVATNEKLFF. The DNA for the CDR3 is TGTGCCAGCAGCATGGACAGGGTTGCAACTAATGAAAAACTGTTTTTT.

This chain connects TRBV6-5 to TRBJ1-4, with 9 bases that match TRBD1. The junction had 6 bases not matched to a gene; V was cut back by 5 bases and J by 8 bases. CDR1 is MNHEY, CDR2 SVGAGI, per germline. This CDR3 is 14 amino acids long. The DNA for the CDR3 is TGTGCCAGCAGTCGGACAGGGGCAGGGGAAAAACTGTTTTTT. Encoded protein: CASSRTGAGEKLFF.

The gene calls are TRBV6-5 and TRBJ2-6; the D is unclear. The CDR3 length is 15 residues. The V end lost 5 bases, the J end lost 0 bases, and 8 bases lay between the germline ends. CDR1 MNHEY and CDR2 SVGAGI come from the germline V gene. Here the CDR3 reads CASSTSFSGANVLTF. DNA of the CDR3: TGTGCCAGCAGTACAAGTTTCTCTGGGGCCAACGTCCTGACTTTC.

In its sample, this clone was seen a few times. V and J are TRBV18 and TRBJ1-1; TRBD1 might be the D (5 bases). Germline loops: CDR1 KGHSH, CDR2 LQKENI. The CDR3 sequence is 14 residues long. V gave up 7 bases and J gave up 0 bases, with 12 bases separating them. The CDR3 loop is CASCENRMNTEAFF. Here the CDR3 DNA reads TGTGCCAGCTGCGAAAACAGGATGAACACTGAAGCTTTCTTT.

CDR3 sequence (DNA): TGTGCCAGCAGCTTGGGACTCCCCCCGGGAGATACGCAGTATTTT. Protein product: CASSLGLPPGDTQYF. The V call is TRBV5-6, the J call TRBJ2-3, with D uncertain. V was cut by 0 bases and J by 5 bases, with 13 bases left in between. The CDR3 spans 15 residues. The germline V gene has CDR1 SGHDT and CDR2 YYEEEE.

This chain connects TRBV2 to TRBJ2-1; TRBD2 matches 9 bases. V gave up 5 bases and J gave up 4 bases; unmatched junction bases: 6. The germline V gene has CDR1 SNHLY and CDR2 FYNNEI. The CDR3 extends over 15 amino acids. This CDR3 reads CASSWEAGGYNEQFF. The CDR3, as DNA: TGTGCCAGCAGTTGGGAGGCGGGGGGGTACAATGAGCAGTTCTTC.

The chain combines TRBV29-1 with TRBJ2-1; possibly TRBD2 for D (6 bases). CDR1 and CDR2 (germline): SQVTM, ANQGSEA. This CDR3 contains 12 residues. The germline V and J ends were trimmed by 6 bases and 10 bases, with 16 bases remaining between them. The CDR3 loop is CSVSAGFVEQFF. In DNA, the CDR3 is TGCAGCGTGTCTGCGGGGTTCGTGGAGCAGTTCTTC.

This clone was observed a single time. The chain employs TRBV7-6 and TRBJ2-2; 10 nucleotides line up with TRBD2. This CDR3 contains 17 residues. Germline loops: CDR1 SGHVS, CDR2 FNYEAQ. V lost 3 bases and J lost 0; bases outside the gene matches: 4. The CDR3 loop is CASSLLAGDSNTGELFF. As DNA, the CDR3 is TGTGCCAGCAGCTTGCTAGCGGGGGACTCGAACACCGGGGAGCTGTTTTTT.

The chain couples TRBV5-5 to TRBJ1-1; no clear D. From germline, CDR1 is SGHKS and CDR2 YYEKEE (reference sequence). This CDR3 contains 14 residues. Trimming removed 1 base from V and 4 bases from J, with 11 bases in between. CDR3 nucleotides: TGTGCCAGCAGCTTGCTAGTATTAATCACTGAAGCTTTCTTT. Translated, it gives CASSLLVLITEAFF. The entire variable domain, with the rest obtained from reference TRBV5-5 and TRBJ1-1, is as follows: DAGVTQSPTHLIKTRGQQVTLRCSPISGHKSVSWYQQVLGQGPQFIFQYYEKEERGRGNFPDRFSARQFPNYSSELNVNALLLGDSALYLCASSLLVLITEAFFGQGTRLTVV.

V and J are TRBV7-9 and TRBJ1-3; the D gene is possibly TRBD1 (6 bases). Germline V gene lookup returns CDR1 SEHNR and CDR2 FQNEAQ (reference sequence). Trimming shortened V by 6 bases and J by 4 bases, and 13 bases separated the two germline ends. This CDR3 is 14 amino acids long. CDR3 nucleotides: TGTGCCAGCAGGGCGCAGGGGCCCGGAAACACCATATATTTT. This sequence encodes CASRAQGPGNTIYF.

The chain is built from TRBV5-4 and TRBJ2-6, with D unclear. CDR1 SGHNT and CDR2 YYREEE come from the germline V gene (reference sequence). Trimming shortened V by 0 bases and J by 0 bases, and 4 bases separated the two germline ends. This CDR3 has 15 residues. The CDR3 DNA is TGTGCCAGCAGCTTGGACGGCTCTGGGGCCAACGTCCTGACTTTC. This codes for CASSLDGSGANVLTF.

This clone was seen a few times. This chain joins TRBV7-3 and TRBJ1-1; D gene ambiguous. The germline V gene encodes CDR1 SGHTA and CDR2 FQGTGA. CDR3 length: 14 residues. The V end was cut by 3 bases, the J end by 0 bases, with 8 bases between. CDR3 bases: TGTGCCAGCAGCTTGAATCAGTTGAACACTGAAGCTTTCTTT. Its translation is CASSLNQLNTEAFF.

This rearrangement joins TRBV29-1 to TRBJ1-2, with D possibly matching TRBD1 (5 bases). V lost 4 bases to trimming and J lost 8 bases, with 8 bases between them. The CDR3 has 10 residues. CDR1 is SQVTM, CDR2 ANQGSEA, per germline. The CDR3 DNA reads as TGCAGCGTTGGGGGGGAAGGCTACACCTTC. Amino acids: CSVGGEGYTF. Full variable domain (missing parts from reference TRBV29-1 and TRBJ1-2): SAVISQKPSRDICQRGTSLTIQCQVDSQVTMMFWYRQQPGQSLTLIATANQGSEATYESGFVIDKFPISRPNLTFSTLTVSNMSPEDSSIYLCSVGGEGYTFGSGTRLTVV.

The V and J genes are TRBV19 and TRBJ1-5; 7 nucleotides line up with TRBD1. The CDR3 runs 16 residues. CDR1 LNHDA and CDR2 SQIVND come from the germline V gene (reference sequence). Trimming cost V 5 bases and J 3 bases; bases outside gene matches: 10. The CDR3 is CASSAGTRGLNQPQHF. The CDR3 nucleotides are TGTGCCAGTAGTGCCGGGACGAGGGGGCTCAATCAGCCCCAGCATTTT.

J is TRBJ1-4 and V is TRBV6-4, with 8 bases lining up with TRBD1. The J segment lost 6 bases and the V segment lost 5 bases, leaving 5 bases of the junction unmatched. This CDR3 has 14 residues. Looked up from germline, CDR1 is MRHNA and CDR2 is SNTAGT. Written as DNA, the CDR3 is TGTGCCAGCAGTCCTGGACAGGGTCATGAAAAACTGTTTTTT. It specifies CASSPGQGHEKLFF.

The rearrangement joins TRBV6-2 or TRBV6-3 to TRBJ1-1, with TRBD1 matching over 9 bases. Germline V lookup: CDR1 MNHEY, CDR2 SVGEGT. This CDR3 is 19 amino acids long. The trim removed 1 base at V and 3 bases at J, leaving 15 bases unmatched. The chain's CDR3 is CASSYFPTGQGMGHTEAFF. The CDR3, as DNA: TGTGCCAGCAGTTACTTCCCGACGGGACAGGGAATGGGTCACACTGAAGCTTTCTTT.

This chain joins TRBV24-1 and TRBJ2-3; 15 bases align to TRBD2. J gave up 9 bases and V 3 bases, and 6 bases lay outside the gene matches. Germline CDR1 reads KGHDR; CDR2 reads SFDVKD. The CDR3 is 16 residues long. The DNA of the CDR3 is TGTGCCACCAGTGATCTCGGACTAGCGGGGGGGAAGACGCAGTATTTT. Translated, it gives CATSDLGLAGGKTQYF.